What follows are 11 T cell receptor beta chains derived from one specimen sequenced in a study of blood T cell repertoires in COVID-19. Assay used: immunoSEQ multiplex PCR; TCRdb lists only in-frame clones, some missing. Counted here are approximately 210,000 clones, about 86% occurring once; the ten biggest clones make up about 8.9%. Material: PBMCs or T cells enriched from blood (not recorded which). The receptors come from a woman aged 50 to 60 with acute COVID-19.

The rearrangement uses TRBV5-4 and TRBJ2-1; 7 bases agree with TRBD1. Germline V gives CDR1 SGHNT, CDR2 YYREEE (reference sequence). The CDR3 extends over 15 amino acids. V shed 4 bases, J shed 0 bases, and the junction held 4 bases outside the gene matches. The CDR3 loop reads CASSPPGGSYNEQFF. The CDR3 DNA reads as TGTGCCAGCAGCCCGCCAGGGGGCTCCTACAATGAGCAGTTCTTC.

The chain has TRBV6-2 or TRBV6-3 and TRBJ2-7, with TRBD2 matching over 11 bases. V was clipped by 0 bases and J by 0 bases; unmatched bases: 4. Germline V gives CDR1 MNHEY, CDR2 SVGEGT. This CDR3 comprises 17 residues. CDR3 nucleotide sequence: TGTGCCAGCAGTTACTCTACTAGCGGGGGAGACTCCTACGAGCAGTACTTC. Its protein product is CASSYSTSGGDSYEQYF.

Only a few counts were recorded for this clone. The chain recombines TRBV28 with TRBJ1-4; 9 nucleotides align to TRBD1. The V gene end was trimmed by 7 bases and the J gene end by 12 bases; junction bases not matched to a gene: 15. CDR1 and CDR2 from the germline V gene are MDHEN and SYDVKM. CDR3 length: 15 amino acids. The CDR3 nucleotides are TGTGCCAGCACCGGAAGGGGACAGGGCCTTTTGGAACTGTTTTTT. It specifies CASTGRGQGLLELFF.

V is TRBV6-5 and J is TRBJ2-5; 7 nucleotides line up with TRBD1. V gave up 2 bases and J gave up 3 bases; unmatched junction bases: 6. Germline CDR1 is MNHEY and CDR2 is SVGAGI. The length of the CDR3 is 15 residues. For the CDR3, the DNA is TGTGCCAGCAGTTACCACCGGGACAGAAAAGAGACCCAGTACTTC. Protein sequence: CASSYHRDRKETQYF.

This chain uses TRBV10-3 with TRBJ2-7, with D possibly TRBD2 on 5 matching bases. V lost 11 bases and J 3 bases, leaving 11 bases between the germline ends. Per the germline V gene, CDR1 is ENHRY and CDR2 is SYGVKD. The CDR3 runs to 11 residues. As DNA, the CDR3 is TGTGCCCAGTCCGAGGGCTACGAGCAGTACTTC. Protein product: CAQSEGYEQYF.

The chain recombines TRBV6-4 with TRBJ1-5; D is unclear. The CDR3 is 14 residues long. Germline values: CDR1 MRHNA, CDR2 SNTAGT. V was trimmed by 3 bases and J by 6 bases, leaving 12 bases between them. CDR3 nucleotides: TGTGCCAGCAGTGATGGCGCAGGCTGTCAGCCCCAGCATTTT. Its protein product is CASSDGAGCQPQHF.

The chain couples TRBV20-1 to TRBJ1-1, with unresolved D. Trimming pared 2 bases from V and 9 bases from J, leaving 10 bases between. CDR1 and CDR2 from the germline V gene are DFQATT and SNEGSKA (reference sequence). The CDR3 length is 11 residues. CDR3 nucleotides: TGCAGTGCTAGATGGGCAGAGAAAGCTTTCTTT. Translated: CSARWAEKAFF.

V and J are TRBV5-5 and TRBJ2-3; TRBD2 is a possible D gene (6 bases). Germline assignment: CDR1 SGHKS and CDR2 YYEKEE (reference sequence). Trimming shortened V by 0 bases and J by 3 bases, and 14 bases separated the two germline ends. This CDR3 contains 16 residues. CDR3 nucleotides: TGTGCCAGCAGCTTGGAGTTTTTAGCGGCAACAGATACGCAGTATTTT. This gives the protein CASSLEFLAATDTQYF.

The genes are TRBV25-1 and TRBJ1-2; D possibly corresponds to TRBD1 (6 bases). Trimming took off 8 bases at V and 7 bases at J, with 17 bases between the two ends. CDR1 and CDR2 (germline): MGHDK, SYGVNS. This CDR3 is 13 amino acids long. Here the CDR3 reads CASRQQGDRGYTF. CDR3 sequence (DNA): TGTGCCAGCCGACAACAGGGAGATCGTGGCTACACCTTC.

V and J are TRBV30 and TRBJ1-1; TRBD1 is a possible D gene (6 bases). Germline V gene sequence: CDR1 GTSNPN, CDR2 SVGIG (reference sequence). The CDR3 sequence is 13 residues long. V was cut by 5 bases and J by 1 base, with 11 bases left in between. The CDR3 is CAWAKDRNTEAFF. CDR3 sequence (DNA): TGTGCCTGGGCTAAGGACAGGAACACTGAAGCTTTCTTT.

The V gene is TRBV5-1, the J gene TRBJ2-4, with 7 positions matching TRBD1. The CDR3 contains 16 residues. V was clipped by 0 bases and J by 0 bases; unmatched bases: 3. Looked up from germline, CDR1 is SGHRS and CDR2 is YFSETQ. In nucleotides, the CDR3 is TGCGCCAGCAGCTTGGGGGACAGACTAGCCAAAAACATTCAGTACTTC. Its translation is CASSLGDRLAKNIQYF. The full variable domain, with the rest looked up from reference TRBV5-1 and TRBJ2-4, is KAGVTQTPRYLIKTRGQQVTLSCSPISGHRSVSWYQQTPGQGLQFLFEYFSETQRNKGNFPGRFSGRQFSNSRSEMNVSTLELGDSALYLCASSLGDRLAKNIQYFGAGTRLSVL.